The 22 T cell receptor beta chains in this list originate from one sample, sequenced in a study of blood T cell repertoires in COVID-19. Produced via immunoSEQ multiplex PCR; TCRdb's table is partial and in-frame only. There are just under 250,000 clones in the sample; around 85% occur only once, and more than 2.5% lies in the top ten. The sample taken for sequencing was peripheral blood. The receptors derive from a woman in her thirties who had recovered from COVID-19.

V and J are TRBV5-4 and TRBJ2-5; the D gene is possibly TRBD1 (7 bases). The CDR3 has 15 amino acids. Trimming removed 3 bases at V and 3 bases at J, with 15 bases between. Germline values: CDR1 SGHNT, CDR2 YYREEE (reference sequence). The CDR3 reads CASSWGAGTEETQYF. CDR3 sequence (DNA): TGTGCCAGCAGCTGGGGGGCTGGGACAGAAGAGACCCAGTACTTC.

This chain links TRBV10-3 with TRBJ2-3; 9 bases are shared with TRBD1. The CDR3 loop spans 15 amino acids. V was clipped by 2 bases and J by 4 bases; unmatched bases: 4. CDR1 ENHRY and CDR2 SYGVKD come from the germline V gene. The CDR3 loop is CAISEEDRGSDTQYF. CDR3 in DNA: TGTGCCATCAGTGAGGAGGACAGGGGCTCAGATACGCAGTATTTT.

The chain is built from TRBV3-1 (or the pseudogene TRBV3-2) and TRBJ1-4; TRBD1 matches 10 bases. This CDR3 comprises 16 residues. After removal of 4 bases from V and 5 bases from J, the junction contained 7 bases not matched to a gene. Germline CDR1 reads LGHDT; CDR2 reads YNNKEL (reference sequence). CDR3 sequence: CASSPEWDRGNEKLFF. CDR3 in DNA: TGTGCCAGCAGCCCCGAGTGGGACAGGGGAAATGAAAAACTGTTTTTT.

The chain has TRBV27 and TRBJ2-1; 9 nucleotides align to TRBD1. CDR3 length: 16 amino acids. CDR1 is MNHEY and CDR2 is SMNVEV in the germline V gene (reference sequence). Germline trimming cut 6 bases from V and 3 bases from J; bases unmatched to any gene: 9. The CDR3 protein is CASRGRGQGNYNEQFF. For the CDR3, the DNA is TGTGCCAGCAGGGGCAGGGGACAGGGAAACTACAATGAGCAGTTCTTC.

This chain joins TRBV5-4 and TRBJ1-1; D possibly corresponds to TRBD1 (6 bases). This CDR3 contains 14 residues. Trimming took 4 bases from V and 7 from J, leaving 17 bases between them. CDR1 and CDR2 (germline): SGHNT, YYREEE (reference sequence). The CDR3 region has the DNA TGTGCCAGCAGCGCCGACGGGGGGCGGGTTGAAGCTTTCTTT. Residues: CASSADGGRVEAFF.

The V and J genes are TRBV7-2 and TRBJ1-6, with 10 bases fitting TRBD1. Germline V gene data show CDR1 as SGHTA and CDR2 as FQGNSA. V lost 5 bases and J lost 5; bases outside the gene matches: 12. This CDR3 is 18 amino acids long. CDR3 sequence (DNA): TGTGCCAGCAGCGCACGGGACAGGGGCGCCATGGATAATTCACCCCTCCACTTT. This translates into CASSARDRGAMDNSPLHF.

The CDR3 sequence: CASSFGGFNEKLFF. CDR3 sequence (DNA): TGCGCCAGCAGCTTCGGAGGTTTTAATGAAAAACTGTTTTTT. The rearrangement links TRBV5-1 to TRBJ1-4; D unclear. The CDR3 sequence is 14 residues long. Germline assignment: CDR1 SGHRS and CDR2 YFSETQ. The V gene lost 2 bases and the J gene lost 4 bases, with 9 bases spanning the gap.

The chain links TRBV6-5 to TRBJ1-2; maybe TRBD1 (6 bases). V lost 6 bases to trimming and J lost 4 bases, with 12 bases between them. Germline loops: CDR1 MNHEY, CDR2 SVGAGI. This CDR3 is built from 13 residues. The CDR3 nucleotides are TGTGCCAGCAGCGATACAGGGCTCTATGGCTACACCTTC. This gives the protein CASSDTGLYGYTF.

The genes are TRBV11-2 and TRBJ2-7; 7 nucleotides match TRBD1. Germline-derived CDR1 and CDR2 are SGHAT and FQNNGV. The junction had 11 bases not matched to a gene; V was cut back by 4 bases and J by 2 bases. The CDR3 runs to 16 residues. CDR3 residues: CASSSPTGTETYEQYF. The CDR3, as DNA: TGTGCCAGCAGCTCTCCCACCGGGACAGAGACCTACGAGCAGTACTTC.

About this clone itself: The identical CDR3 is also encoded by other nucleotide sequences in the sample. V gene TRBV5-1 combines with J gene TRBJ1-1; D possibly corresponds to TRBD1 (5 bases). The germline V gene encodes CDR1 SGHRS and CDR2 YFSETQ. The CDR3 loop spans 13 amino acids. V lost 2 bases and J lost 4, with 9 bases in between. This chain's CDR3 is CASSLQEGTEAFF. In DNA, the CDR3 is TGCGCCAGCAGCTTACAGGAAGGCACTGAAGCTTTCTTT.

V gene TRBV27 combines with J gene TRBJ2-3, with D perhaps TRBD2 (6 bases). The CDR3 has 13 residues. The V gene's germline CDR1 is MNHEY and CDR2 SMNVEV (reference sequence). V shed 7 bases and J shed 3 bases, with 11 bases lying between them. The CDR3 DNA follows: TGTGCCAGCACATATAGCGGTACAGATACGCAGTATTTT. This codes for CASTYSGTDTQYF.

The genes are TRBV29-1 and TRBJ2-7; unclear D gene. This CDR3 contains 13 residues. The V end was cut by 4 bases, the J end by 0 bases, with 10 bases between. Germline V lookup: CDR1 SQVTM, CDR2 ANQGSEA. The CDR3 loop is CSVGGQDSYEQYF. In DNA, the CDR3 is TGCAGCGTTGGTGGCCAGGACTCCTACGAGCAGTACTTC.

This rearrangement joins TRBV7-9 to TRBJ2-3, with D hard to call. The CDR3 spans 15 residues. Trimming took off 3 bases at V and 2 bases at J, with 12 bases between the two ends. Germline-derived CDR1 and CDR2 are SEHNR and FQNEAQ (reference sequence). For the CDR3, the DNA is TGTGCCAGCAGCTTTGGAGAGGCCCCCACAGATACGCAGTATTTT. Residues: CASSFGEAPTDTQYF.

This clone is a singleton in its sample. J is TRBJ1-2 and V is TRBV10-3; 8 nucleotides line up with TRBD1. The CDR3 runs to 15 residues. Losses at the gene ends were 3 bases for V and 5 bases for J; bases not matched to a gene: 8. Germline CDR1 and CDR2: ENHRY and SYGVKD. In DNA, the CDR3 is TGTGCCATCAGTGAACAACGGACAGGGCTATATGGCTACACCTTC. This encodes CAISEQRTGLYGYTF.

The chain carries TRBV5-1 and TRBJ1-1; 9 bases line up with TRBD1. V lost 4 bases and J lost 4; bases outside the gene matches: 8. Germline V lookup: CDR1 SGHRS, CDR2 YFSETQ. The CDR3 sequence is 15 residues long. The CDR3 loop is CASSPWTGALTEAFF. The DNA for the CDR3 is TGCGCCAGCAGCCCTTGGACAGGGGCTCTCACTGAAGCTTTCTTT.

The V gene is TRBV5-6, the J gene TRBJ2-3; 9 bases agree with TRBD2. The germline gives CDR1 SGHDT, CDR2 YYEEEE. The trim removed 2 bases at V and 1 base at J, leaving 2 bases unmatched. This CDR3 has 15 amino acids. The CDR3, as DNA: TGTGCCAGCAGCTTCATAGCGGGGGGCACAGATACGCAGTATTTT. Translation gives CASSFIAGGTDTQYF.

The chain combines TRBV3-1 (or the pseudogene TRBV3-2) with TRBJ1-1; 9 bases align to TRBD1. CDR1 is LGHDT, CDR2 YNNKEL, per germline (reference sequence). CDR3 size: 17 residues. The V segment lost 5 bases and the J segment 0 bases; nucleotides outside the gene matches: 10. The CDR3 is CASSSRDRVNMNTEAFF. CDR3 DNA: TGTGCCAGCAGCAGCCGGGACAGGGTAAACATGAACACTGAAGCTTTCTTT.

The chain employs TRBV4-1 and TRBJ2-5; D perhaps matches TRBD1 (5 bases). Germline CDR1 MGHRA, CDR2 YSYEKL. Trimming pared 4 bases from V and 2 bases from J, leaving 20 bases between. The CDR3 loop spans 17 amino acids. The CDR3 DNA follows: TGCGCCAGCAGCCCAACAACACAGGTTGGTGAACAAGAGACCCAGTACTTC. Translating it yields CASSPTTQVGEQETQYF.

The chain has TRBV25-1 and TRBJ2-3, with 7 bases identical to TRBD1. The CDR3 runs to 13 residues. With 8 bases clipped from V and 4 bases from J, the junction kept 6 bases outside the gene matches. Germline V gene data show CDR1 as MGHDK and CDR2 as SYGVNS. DNA for the CDR3: TGTGCCAGCCGCCGACAGGGCGCAGATACGCAGTATTTT. Translating gives CASRRQGADTQYF.

The chain recombines TRBV27 with TRBJ1-6, with no clear D. CDR1 and CDR2 (germline): MNHEY, SMNVEV (reference sequence). The V gene lost 8 bases and the J gene lost 8 bases, with 19 bases spanning the gap. This CDR3 has 15 amino acids. CDR3 loop: CASGTRGYEDSPLHF. The CDR3 DNA reads as TGTGCCAGCGGTACTCGGGGTTACGAGGATTCACCCCTCCACTTT.

This chain connects TRBV21-1 to TRBJ1-4. TRBV21-1 is recorded as a pseudogene. CDR3 size: 21 residues. DNA of the CDR3: TGTGCCAGCAGCAAAGGATCTCATGGCGGCGATACTTTTGCAACTAATGAAAAACTGTTTTTT. Its protein is CASSKGSHGGDTFATNEKLFF.

V usage is TRBV19 and J usage is TRBJ2-1, with D possibly being TRBD1 (5 bases). V was trimmed by 4 bases and J by 0 bases, leaving 10 bases between them. Germline CDR1 reads LNHDA; CDR2 reads SQIVND (reference sequence). The CDR3 is 15 amino acids. The CDR3 nucleotides read TGTGCCAGTAGTACCGGACAAAACTCCTACAATGAGCAGTTCTTC. This sequence encodes CASSTGQNSYNEQFF. The full variable domain, rest sourced from reference TRBV19 and TRBJ2-1, is DGGITQSPKYLFRKEGQNVTLSCEQNLNHDAMYWYRQDPGQGLRLIYYSQIVNDFQKGDIAEGYSVSREKKESFPLTVTSAQKNPTAFYLCASSTGQNSYNEQFFGPGTRLTVL.